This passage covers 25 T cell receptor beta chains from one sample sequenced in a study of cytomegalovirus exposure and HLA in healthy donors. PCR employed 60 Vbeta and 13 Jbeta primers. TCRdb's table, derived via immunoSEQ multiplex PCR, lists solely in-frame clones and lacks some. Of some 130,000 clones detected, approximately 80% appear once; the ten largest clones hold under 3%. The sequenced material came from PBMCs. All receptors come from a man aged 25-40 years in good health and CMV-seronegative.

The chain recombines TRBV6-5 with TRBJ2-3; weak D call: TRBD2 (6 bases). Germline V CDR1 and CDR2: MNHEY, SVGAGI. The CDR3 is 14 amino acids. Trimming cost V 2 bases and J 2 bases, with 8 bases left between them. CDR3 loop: CASSYRRATDTQYF. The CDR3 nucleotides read TGTGCCAGCAGTTACCGGAGGGCCACAGATACGCAGTATTTT.

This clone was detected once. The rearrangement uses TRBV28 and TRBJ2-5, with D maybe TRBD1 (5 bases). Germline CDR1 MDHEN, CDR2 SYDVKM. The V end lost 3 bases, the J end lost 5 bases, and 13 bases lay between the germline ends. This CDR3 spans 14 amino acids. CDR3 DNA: TGTGCCAGCAGTTTGCCCCAGGGTGGGGAGACCCAGTACTTC. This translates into CASSLPQGGETQYF.

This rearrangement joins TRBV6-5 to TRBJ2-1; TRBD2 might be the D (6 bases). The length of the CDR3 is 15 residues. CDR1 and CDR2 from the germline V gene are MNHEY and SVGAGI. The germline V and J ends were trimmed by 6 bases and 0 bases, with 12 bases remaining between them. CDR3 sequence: CASRTGTSSYNEQFF. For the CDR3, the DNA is TGTGCCAGCAGAACCGGGACTTCCTCCTACAATGAGCAGTTCTTC.

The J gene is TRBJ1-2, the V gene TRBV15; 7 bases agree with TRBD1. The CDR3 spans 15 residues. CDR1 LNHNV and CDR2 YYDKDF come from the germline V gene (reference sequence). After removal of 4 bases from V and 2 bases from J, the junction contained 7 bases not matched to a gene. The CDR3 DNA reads TGTGCCACCAGCATATTAGACAGGGAGAACTATGGCTACACCTTC. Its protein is CATSILDRENYGYTF.

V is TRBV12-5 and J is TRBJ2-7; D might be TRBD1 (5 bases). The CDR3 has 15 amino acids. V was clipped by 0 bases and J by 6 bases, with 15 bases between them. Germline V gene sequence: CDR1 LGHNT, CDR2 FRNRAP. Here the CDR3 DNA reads TGTGCTAGTGGTTTGGTACTTTGGGGCAGCTCCGAGCAGTACTTC. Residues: CASGLVLWGSSEQYF.

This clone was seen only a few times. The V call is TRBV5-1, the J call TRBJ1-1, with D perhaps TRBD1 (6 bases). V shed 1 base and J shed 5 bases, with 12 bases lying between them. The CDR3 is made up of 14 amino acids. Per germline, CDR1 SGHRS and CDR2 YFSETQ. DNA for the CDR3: TGCGCCAGCAGCTTGATGCGAAGGGGGACTGAAGCTTTCTTT. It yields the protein CASSLMRRGTEAFF.

The CDR3 is CASSYRASGGEQYF. CDR3 in DNA: TGTGCCAGCAGTTACCGGGCCTCAGGGGGCGAGCAGTACTTC. The rearrangement uses TRBV6-5 and TRBJ2-7; the match to TRBD1 covers 7 bases. The CDR3 covers 14 residues. J gave up 6 bases and V 2 bases, and 7 bases lay outside the gene matches. The V gene's germline CDR1 is MNHEY and CDR2 SVGAGI.

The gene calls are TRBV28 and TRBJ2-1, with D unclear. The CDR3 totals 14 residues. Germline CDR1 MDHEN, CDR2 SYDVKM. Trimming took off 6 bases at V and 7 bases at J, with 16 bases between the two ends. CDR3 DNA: TGTGCCAGCAGCATCGGTGGAGCGTGGAATGAGCAGTTCTTC. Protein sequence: CASSIGGAWNEQFF. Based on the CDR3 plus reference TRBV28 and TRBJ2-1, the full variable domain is DVKVTQSSRYLVKRTGEKVFLECVQDMDHENMFWYRQDPGLGLRLIYFSYDVKMKEKGDIPEGYSVSREKKERFSLILESASTNQTSMYLCASSIGGAWNEQFFGPGTRLTVL.

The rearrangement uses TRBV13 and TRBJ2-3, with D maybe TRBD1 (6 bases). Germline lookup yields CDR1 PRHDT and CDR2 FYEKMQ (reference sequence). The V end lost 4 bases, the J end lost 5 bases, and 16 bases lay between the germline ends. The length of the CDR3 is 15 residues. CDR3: CASSSKQGVGDTQYF. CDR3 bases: TGTGCCAGCAGCTCAAAACAGGGTGTTGGAGATACGCAGTATTTT.

The CDR3 bases are TGCAGCGTACTCCTGGGACAGGGGGCGGTTACAGATACGCAGTATTTT. Translation gives CSVLLGQGAVTDTQYF. This sequence joins TRBV29-1 and TRBJ2-3; 12 bases fit TRBD1. The CDR3 length is 16 residues. J was trimmed by 3 bases and V by 6 bases; bases with no gene match: 10. Germline V gene data show CDR1 as SQVTM and CDR2 as ANQGSEA.

The CDR3 region has the DNA TGTGCCAGTCAGCCCGGGACGAACACCGGGGAGCTGTTTTTT. As protein: CASQPGTNTGELFF. The chain has TRBV19 and TRBJ2-2; a weak D match, TRBD2 (5 bases). The germline gives CDR1 LNHDA, CDR2 SQIVND (reference sequence). The ends were cut back, 8 bases at V and 0 bases at J, with 10 bases in the middle. The CDR3 is made up of 14 amino acids.

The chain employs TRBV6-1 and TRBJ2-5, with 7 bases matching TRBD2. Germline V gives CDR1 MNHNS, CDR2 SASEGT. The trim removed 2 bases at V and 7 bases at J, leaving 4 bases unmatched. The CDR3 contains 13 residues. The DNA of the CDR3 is TGTGCCAGCAGTGAATCGGGGGGTGTGACCCAGTACTTC. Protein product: CASSESGGVTQYF.

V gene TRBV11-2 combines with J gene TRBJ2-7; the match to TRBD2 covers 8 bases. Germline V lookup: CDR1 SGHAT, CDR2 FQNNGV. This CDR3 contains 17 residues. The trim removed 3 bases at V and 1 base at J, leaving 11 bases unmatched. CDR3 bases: TGTGCCAGCAGCTTCCTTAACCTAGCGGGTACTTCCTACGAGCAGTACTTC. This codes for CASSFLNLAGTSYEQYF.

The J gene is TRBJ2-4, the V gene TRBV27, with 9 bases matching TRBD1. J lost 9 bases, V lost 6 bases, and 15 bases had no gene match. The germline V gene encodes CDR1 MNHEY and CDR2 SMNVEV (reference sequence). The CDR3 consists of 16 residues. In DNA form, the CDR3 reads TGTGCCAGCAGACCGCAGCTATTTGGGACAGGGAGCATTCAGTACTTC. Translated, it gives CASRPQLFGTGSIQYF.

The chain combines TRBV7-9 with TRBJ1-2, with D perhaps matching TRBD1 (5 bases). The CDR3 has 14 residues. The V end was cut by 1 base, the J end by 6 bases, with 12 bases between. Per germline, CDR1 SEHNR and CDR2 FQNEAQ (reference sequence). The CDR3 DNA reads TGTGCCAGCAGCTTAGGAGAAGGGGTGGATGGCTACACCTTC. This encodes CASSLGEGVDGYTF.

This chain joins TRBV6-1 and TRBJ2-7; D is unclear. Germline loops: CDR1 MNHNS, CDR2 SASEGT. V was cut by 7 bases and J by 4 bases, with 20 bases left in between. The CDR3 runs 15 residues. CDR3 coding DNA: TGTGCCAGCACCGAAGCACCAGGCTATCTATACGAGCAGTACTTC. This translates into CASTEAPGYLYEQYF.

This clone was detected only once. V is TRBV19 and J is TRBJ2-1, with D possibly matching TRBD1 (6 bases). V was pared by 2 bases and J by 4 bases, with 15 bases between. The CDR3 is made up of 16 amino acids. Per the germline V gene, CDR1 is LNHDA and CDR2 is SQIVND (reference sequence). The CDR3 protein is CASSITGSALYNEQFF. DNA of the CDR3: TGTGCCAGTAGTATAACAGGGTCAGCATTGTACAATGAGCAGTTCTTC.

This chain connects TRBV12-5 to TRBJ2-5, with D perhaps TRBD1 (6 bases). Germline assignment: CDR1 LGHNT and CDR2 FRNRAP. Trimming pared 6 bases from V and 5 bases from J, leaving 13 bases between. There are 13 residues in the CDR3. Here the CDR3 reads CASGPRGGETQYF. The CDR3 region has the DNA TGTGCTAGTGGACCCAGGGGTGGGGAGACCCAGTACTTC.

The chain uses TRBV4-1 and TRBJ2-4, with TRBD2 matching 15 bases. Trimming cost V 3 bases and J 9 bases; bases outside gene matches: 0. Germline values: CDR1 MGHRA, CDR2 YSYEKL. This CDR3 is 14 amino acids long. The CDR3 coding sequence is TGCGCCAGCAGCCAGGGACTAGCGGGAGGCATTCAGTACTTC. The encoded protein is CASSQGLAGGIQYF.

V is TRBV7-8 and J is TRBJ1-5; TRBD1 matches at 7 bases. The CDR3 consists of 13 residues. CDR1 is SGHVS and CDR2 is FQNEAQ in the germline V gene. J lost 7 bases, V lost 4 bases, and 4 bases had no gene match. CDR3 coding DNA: TGTGCCAGCAGCTCACAGGGGAACCAGCCCCAGCATTTT. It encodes CASSSQGNQPQHF.

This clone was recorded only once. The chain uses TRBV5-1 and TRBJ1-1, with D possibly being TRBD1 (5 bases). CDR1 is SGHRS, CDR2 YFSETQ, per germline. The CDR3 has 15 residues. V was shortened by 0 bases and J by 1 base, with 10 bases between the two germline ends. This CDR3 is CASSLAGYKNTEAFF. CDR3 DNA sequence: TGCGCCAGCAGCTTGGCAGGGTATAAGAACACTGAAGCTTTCTTT.

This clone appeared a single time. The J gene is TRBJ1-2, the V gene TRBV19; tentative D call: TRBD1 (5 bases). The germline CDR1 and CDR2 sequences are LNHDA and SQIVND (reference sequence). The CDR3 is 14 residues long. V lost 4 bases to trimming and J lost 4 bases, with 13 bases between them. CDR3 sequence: CASSSVGHGYGYTF. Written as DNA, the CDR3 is TGTGCCAGTAGTAGCGTGGGGCATGGCTATGGCTACACCTTC.

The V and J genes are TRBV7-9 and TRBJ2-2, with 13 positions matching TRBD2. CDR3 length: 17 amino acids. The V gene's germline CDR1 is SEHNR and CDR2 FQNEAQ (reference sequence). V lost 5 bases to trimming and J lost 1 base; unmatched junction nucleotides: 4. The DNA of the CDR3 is TGTGCCAGCAGCGCTGGACTAGCGGGGGAGAACACCGGGGAGCTGTTTTTT. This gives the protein CASSAGLAGENTGELFF.

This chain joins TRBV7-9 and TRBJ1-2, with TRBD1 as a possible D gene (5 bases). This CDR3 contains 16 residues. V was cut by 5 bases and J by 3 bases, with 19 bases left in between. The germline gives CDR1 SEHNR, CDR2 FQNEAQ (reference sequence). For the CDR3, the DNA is TGTGCCAGCAGCCCACCCCTGGGGGGTATCGACTATGGCTACACCTTC. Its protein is CASSPPLGGIDYGYTF.

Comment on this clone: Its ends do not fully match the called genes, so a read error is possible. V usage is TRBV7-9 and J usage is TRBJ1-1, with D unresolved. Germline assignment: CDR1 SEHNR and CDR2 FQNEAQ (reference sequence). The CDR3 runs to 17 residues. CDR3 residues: CSSSLARVGTQNTEAFF. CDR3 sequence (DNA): TGTTCCAGCAGCTTAGCGCGGGTGGGCACGCAGAACACTGAAGCTTTCTTT.